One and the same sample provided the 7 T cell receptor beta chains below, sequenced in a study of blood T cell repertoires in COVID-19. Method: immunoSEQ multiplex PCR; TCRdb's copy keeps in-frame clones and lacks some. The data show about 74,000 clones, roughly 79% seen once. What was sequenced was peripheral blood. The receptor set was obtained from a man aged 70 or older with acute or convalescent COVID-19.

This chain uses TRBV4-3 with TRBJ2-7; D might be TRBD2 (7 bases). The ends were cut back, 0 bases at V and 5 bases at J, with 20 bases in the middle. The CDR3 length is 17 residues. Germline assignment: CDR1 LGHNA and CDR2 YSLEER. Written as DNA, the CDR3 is TGCGCCAGCAGCCAAGAGGGGGCGGGAGCTACTATGAACGAGCAGTACTTC. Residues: CASSQEGAGATMNEQYF.

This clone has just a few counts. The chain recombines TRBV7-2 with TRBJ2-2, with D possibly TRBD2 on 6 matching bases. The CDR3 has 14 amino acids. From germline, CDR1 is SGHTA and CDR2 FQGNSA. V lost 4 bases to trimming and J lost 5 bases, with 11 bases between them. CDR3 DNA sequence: TGTGCCAGCAGCTCAACTAGCTTTACCGGGGAGCTGTTTTTT. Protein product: CASSSTSFTGELFF.

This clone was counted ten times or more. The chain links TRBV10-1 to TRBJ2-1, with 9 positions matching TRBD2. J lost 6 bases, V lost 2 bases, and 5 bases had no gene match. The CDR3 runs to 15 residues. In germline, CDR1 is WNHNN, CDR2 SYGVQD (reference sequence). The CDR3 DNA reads TGCGCCAGCAGTGAGGCGGGAGGGCCCGGCAATGAGCAGTTCTTC. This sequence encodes CASSEAGGPGNEQFF.

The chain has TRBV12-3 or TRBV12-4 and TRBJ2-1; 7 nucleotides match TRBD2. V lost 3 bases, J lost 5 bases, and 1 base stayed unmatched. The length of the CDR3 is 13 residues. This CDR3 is CASSFSGNNEQFF. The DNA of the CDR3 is TGTGCCAGCAGTTTCAGCGGGAACAATGAGCAGTTCTTC.

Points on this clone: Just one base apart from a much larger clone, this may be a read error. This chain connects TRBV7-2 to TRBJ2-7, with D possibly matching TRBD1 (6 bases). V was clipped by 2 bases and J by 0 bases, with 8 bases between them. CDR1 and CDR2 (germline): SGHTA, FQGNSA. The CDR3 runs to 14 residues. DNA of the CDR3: TGTGCCAGCAGCTTACAGGGGAGCTCCTACGAGCAGTACTTC. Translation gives CASSLQGSSYEQYF.

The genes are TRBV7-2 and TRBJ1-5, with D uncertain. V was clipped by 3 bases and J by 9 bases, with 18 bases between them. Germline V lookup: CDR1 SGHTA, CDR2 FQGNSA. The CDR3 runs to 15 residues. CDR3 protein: CASSFGSGSSGPQHF. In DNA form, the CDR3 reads TGTGCCAGCAGCTTTGGGTCTGGCAGCTCGGGGCCCCAGCATTTT. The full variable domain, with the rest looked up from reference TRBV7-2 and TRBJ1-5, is GAGVSQSPSNKVTEKGKDVELRCDPISGHTALYWYRQSLGQGLEFLIYFQGNSAPDKSGLPSDRFSAERTGGSVSTLTIQRTQQEDSAVYLCASSFGSGSSGPQHFGDGTRLSIL.

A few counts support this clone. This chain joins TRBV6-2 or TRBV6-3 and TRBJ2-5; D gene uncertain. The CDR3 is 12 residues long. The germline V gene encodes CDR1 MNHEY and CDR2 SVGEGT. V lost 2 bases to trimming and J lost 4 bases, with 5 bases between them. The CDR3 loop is CASSYGLETQYF. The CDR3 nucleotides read TGTGCCAGCAGTTACGGGCTAGAGACCCAGTACTTC.